These 11 T cell receptor beta chains came from one sample sequenced in a study of T cells in localized non-small cell lung cancer. Measured with immunoSEQ multiplex PCR; TCRdb has only the in-frame clones, and not every one. The sample includes around 19,000 clones, about 90% of them seen just once. The sample in question was peripheral blood, obtained before any cancer treatment. Receptors were obtained from a woman aged 40-75 years with stage I lung adenocarcinoma.

J is TRBJ1-5 and V is TRBV15; 8 bases map to TRBD1. Germline trimming cut 5 bases from V and 2 bases from J; bases unmatched to any gene: 8. Per the germline V gene, CDR1 is LNHNV and CDR2 is YYDKDF (reference sequence). The CDR3 extends over 16 amino acids. This CDR3 reads CATSLGQGRRNQPQHF. The CDR3 DNA is TGTGCCACCAGCCTTGGACAGGGAAGGCGCAATCAGCCCCAGCATTTT.

This sequence joins TRBV9 and TRBJ2-1; tentative D call: TRBD1 (5 bases). CDR1 SGDLS and CDR2 YYNGEE come from the germline V gene. Trimming removed 3 bases from V and 1 base from J, with 26 bases in between. The CDR3 extends over 20 amino acids. CDR3 DNA: TGTGCCAGCAGCGGGGGCCTCGTTGGGCCGGACCGTAGTTCCTACAATGAGCAGTTCTTC. Its translation is CASSGGLVGPDRSSYNEQFF.

The chain links TRBV9 to TRBJ1-1; D unclear. Germline V gene data show CDR1 as SGDLS and CDR2 as YYNGEE. Trimming shortened V by 0 bases and J by 4 bases, and 7 bases separated the two germline ends. The CDR3 has 13 amino acids. CDR3 in amino acids: CASSVGGFTEAFF. The CDR3 DNA sequence: TGTGCCAGCAGCGTAGGAGGGTTCACTGAAGCTTTCTTT.

This chain connects TRBV6-6 to TRBJ2-3; possibly TRBD1 or TRBD2 for D (5 bases each). Looked up from germline, CDR1 is MNHNY and CDR2 is SVGAGI (reference sequence). CDR3 length: 14 residues. V lost 6 bases to trimming and J lost 0 bases, with 10 bases between them. CDR3 protein: CASRLRDSTDTQYF. Here the CDR3 DNA reads TGTGCCAGCAGGCTCCGGGACAGCACAGATACGCAGTATTTT.

The chain employs TRBV4-1 and TRBJ1-2; maybe TRBD1 (5 bases). From germline, CDR1 is MGHRA and CDR2 YSYEKL. The CDR3 runs 15 residues. V dropped 1 base and J dropped 4 bases, with 13 bases sitting between them. CDR3 residues: CASSQGVGDVYGYTF. The CDR3 region has the DNA TGCGCCAGCAGCCAAGGCGTGGGGGATGTCTATGGCTACACCTTC.

This chain joins TRBV19 and TRBJ2-3; the match to TRBD2 covers 9 bases. CDR3 length equals 15 residues. The junction had 5 bases not matched to a gene; V was cut back by 5 bases and J by 2 bases. Germline CDR1 LNHDA, CDR2 SQIVND (reference sequence). CDR3 residues: CASSSIAGVTDTQYF. CDR3 coding DNA: TGTGCCAGTAGTTCAATAGCGGGAGTCACAGATACGCAGTATTTT.

The chain uses TRBV15 and TRBJ1-1; D ambiguous. V was cut by 0 bases and J by 0 bases, with 11 bases left in between. Germline CDR1 reads LNHNV; CDR2 reads YYDKDF (reference sequence). The CDR3 sequence is 16 residues long. The CDR3 DNA reads TGTGCCACCAGCAGAGAAGCGGACGACATGAACACTGAAGCTTTCTTT. Protein: CATSREADDMNTEAFF.

This clone was counted between two and nine times. This chain connects TRBV6-5 to TRBJ2-2; 7 bases are shared with TRBD1. The CDR3 extends over 14 amino acids. J gave up 3 bases and V 6 bases, and 4 bases lay outside the gene matches. Looked up from germline, CDR1 is MNHEY and CDR2 is SVGAGI. CDR3 in DNA: TGTGCCAGCAGCCGGGACAGAGACACCGGGGAGCTGTTTTTT. Its protein product is CASSRDRDTGELFF.

The gene calls are TRBV28 and TRBJ2-6, with 8 bases matching TRBD2. The V segment lost 8 bases and the J segment 3 bases; nucleotides outside the gene matches: 6. Germline CDR1 MDHEN, CDR2 SYDVKM. This CDR3 is built from 15 residues. The CDR3 reads CASGGSGSGANVLTF. As DNA, the CDR3 is TGTGCCAGCGGGGGAAGCGGGAGTGGGGCCAACGTCCTGACTTTC. The whole variable domain, filled in from reference TRBV28 and TRBJ2-6, reads DVKVTQSSRYLVKRTGEKVFLECVQDMDHENMFWYRQDPGLGLRLIYFSYDVKMKEKGDIPEGYSVSREKKERFSLILESASTNQTSMYLCASGGSGSGANVLTFGAGSRLTVL.

Here the CDR3 DNA reads TGTGCCAGTACCTTCAGGGGAAACGCTGAAGCTTTCTTT. Amino acid sequence: CASTFRGNAEAFF. This rearrangement joins TRBV19 to TRBJ1-1, with D possibly being TRBD1 (6 bases). Trimming left V 7 bases short and J 6 bases short, with 15 bases between. The length of the CDR3 is 13 residues. Looked up from germline, CDR1 is LNHDA and CDR2 is SQIVND (reference sequence).

The table lists this clone with a count of one. The chain employs TRBV11-2 and TRBJ2-1, with D uncertain. The CDR3 sequence is 11 residues long. Looked up from germline, CDR1 is SGHAT and CDR2 is FQNNGV. V was shortened by 4 bases and J by 14 bases, with 12 bases between the two germline ends. The CDR3: CASSSGREEFF. CDR3 nucleotide sequence: TGTGCCAGCAGCTCGGGCCGCGAGGAGTTCTTC.